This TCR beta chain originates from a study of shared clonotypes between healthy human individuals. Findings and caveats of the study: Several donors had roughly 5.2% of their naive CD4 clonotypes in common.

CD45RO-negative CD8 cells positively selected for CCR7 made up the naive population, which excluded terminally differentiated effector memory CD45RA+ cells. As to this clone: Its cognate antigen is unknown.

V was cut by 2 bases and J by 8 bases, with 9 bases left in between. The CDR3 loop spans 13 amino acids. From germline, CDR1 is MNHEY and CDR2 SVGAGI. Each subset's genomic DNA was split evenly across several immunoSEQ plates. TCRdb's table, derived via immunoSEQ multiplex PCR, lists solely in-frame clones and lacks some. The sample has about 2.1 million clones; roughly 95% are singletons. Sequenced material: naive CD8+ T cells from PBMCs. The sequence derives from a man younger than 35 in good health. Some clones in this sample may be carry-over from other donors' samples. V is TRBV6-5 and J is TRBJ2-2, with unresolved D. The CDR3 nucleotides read TGTGCCAGCAGTTACGAGTCCGAGGGGGAGCTGTTTTTT. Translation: CASSYESEGELFF.